Below are 17 T cell receptor beta chains sequenced from a single sample in a study of T cells in Graves' hyperthyroidism and ophthalmopathy. TCR beta CDR3 regions were amplified from RNA transcripts. In the first-round RT-PCR of the TCR CDR3, the HTBI primer set was used. One entry per CDR3 protein, called by TCRdb with MiXCR from the multiplex PCR reads. The data hold around 300,000 distinct CDR3 sequences, with about an eighth observed a single time. Sequenced input: blood. The receptors were sampled from a woman younger than 45 with Graves' hyperthyroidism that later progressed to Graves' ophthalmopathy.

This clonotype showed up many times. The CDR3 nucleotides read TGTGCCAGCAGGGGACAGGGCGACTATAATTCACCCCTCCACTTT. It codes for CASRGQGDYNSPLHF. The V gene is TRBV7-2, the J gene TRBJ1-6, with 9 nucleotides matching TRBD1. CDR3 length: 15 amino acids. Trimming at V came to 6 bases and at J to 3 bases, leaving 3 bases not matched to a gene. CDR1 is SGHTA, CDR2 FQGNSA, per germline.

This clonotype was seen many times. J is TRBJ1-5 and V is TRBV7-2; D gene ambiguous. Deletions cut 5 bases from V and 3 bases from J, with 5 bases between. Per germline, CDR1 SGHTA and CDR2 FQGNSA. The CDR3 runs to 12 residues. This CDR3 is CASSKNNQPQHF. CDR3 coding DNA: TGTGCCAGCAGCAAAAACAATCAGCCCCAGCATTTT.

This clonotype was seen more than once but under ten times. The chain has TRBV9 and TRBJ2-1; 7 bases match TRBD2. V was pared by 0 bases and J by 9 bases, with 12 bases of the junction left unmatched. Per germline, CDR1 SGDLS and CDR2 YYNGEE. CDR3 size: 16 residues. The CDR3 spells CASSVGVGGQLVEQFF. DNA of the CDR3: TGTGCCAGCAGCGTAGGAGTGGGAGGGCAGTTGGTTGAGCAGTTCTTC.

The chain couples TRBV27 to TRBJ1-1; TRBD1 agrees at 8 bases. V lost 5 bases to trimming and J lost 1 base; unmatched junction nucleotides: 6. Germline loops: CDR1 MNHEY, CDR2 SMNVEV (reference sequence). This CDR3 is built from 15 residues. In nucleotides, the CDR3 is TGTGCCAGCAGTCCTCAGGGGGCGGGGAACACTGAAGCTTTCTTT. Translating gives CASSPQGAGNTEAFF.

This clonotype was recorded at least ten times. The J gene is TRBJ1-2, the V gene TRBV4-2; 8 bases are shared with TRBD1. V lost 7 bases and J lost 1; bases outside the gene matches: 5. Looked up from germline, CDR1 is LGHNA and CDR2 is YNFKEQ. The CDR3 consists of 14 residues. CDR3 loop: CASTRGQGNYGYTF. In DNA, the CDR3 is TGTGCCAGCACGCGAGGACAGGGTAACTATGGCTACACCTTC.

This clonotype was observed at least ten times. The chain employs TRBV27 and TRBJ2-1, with D maybe TRBD2 (6 bases). Trimming stripped 4 bases from V and 7 bases from J, with 14 bases between. The CDR3 has 14 amino acids. CDR1 is MNHEY, CDR2 SMNVEV, per germline (reference sequence). CDR3 sequence: CASSYGSGWNEQFF. In DNA form, the CDR3 reads TGTGCCAGCAGTTACGGGAGTGGGTGGAATGAGCAGTTCTTC.

This clonotype was seen repeatedly, ten times or more. The chain links TRBV28 to TRBJ2-1; possible D gene TRBD2, 5 bases. The CDR3 sequence is 15 residues long. Germline lookup yields CDR1 MDHEN and CDR2 SYDVKM. Trimming stripped 8 bases from V and 2 bases from J, with 16 bases between. CDR3 nucleotide sequence: TGTGCCAGCGAGAGTCTAGCTGCACCCTACAATGAGCAGTTCTTC. It specifies CASESLAAPYNEQFF.

This clonotype has a count of ten or more. This chain connects TRBV27 to TRBJ2-7; D is uncertain. The CDR3 totals 13 residues. Trimming removed 2 bases from V and 6 bases from J, with 11 bases in between. The germline V gene has CDR1 MNHEY and CDR2 SMNVEV (reference sequence). DNA of the CDR3: TGTGCCAGCAGTTTACGGTGGTTGAGCGAGCAGTACTTC. Its protein product is CASSLRWLSEQYF.

This clonotype was observed at least ten times. DNA for the CDR3: TGCAGTGCTAGAGTAGTTTATTCTACTAGCGGGAGTGCGAGCTCCTACGAGCAGTACTTC. Amino acids: CSARVVYSTSGSASSYEQYF. V gene TRBV20-1 combines with J gene TRBJ2-7, with 11 bases aligning to TRBD2. Germline V lookup: CDR1 DFQATT, CDR2 SNEGSKA (reference sequence). There are 20 residues in the CDR3. V gave up 1 base and J gave up 0 bases; unmatched junction bases: 17.

The chain has TRBV6-2 or TRBV6-3 and TRBJ2-5; TRBD1 matches 9 bases. Germline lookup yields CDR1 MNHEY and CDR2 SVGEGT. This CDR3 contains 16 residues. The junction had 10 bases not matched to a gene; V was cut back by 4 bases and J by 4 bases. CDR3 sequence (DNA): TGTGCCAGCAGTTTATCGCCGGGACAGGGCCCAGAGACCCAGTACTTC. Its protein product is CASSLSPGQGPETQYF.

This clonotype was seen more than once but under ten times. An end of the junction differs from the germline gene, which may be a read error. The rearrangement links TRBV20-1 to TRBJ2-3; 9 nucleotides align to TRBD2. Germline CDR1 and CDR2: DFQATT and SNEGSKA (reference sequence). The CDR3 is 17 amino acids. CDR3 loop: CSARDLAGGPHTGTQYF. CDR3 coding DNA: TGCAGTGCTAGAGATCTCGCGGGAGGGCCGCACACAGGTACGCAGTATTTT.

This clonotype has at least ten counts. This chain joins TRBV19 and TRBJ1-2, with 7 bases matching TRBD1. V was pared by 6 bases and J by 4 bases, with 5 bases of the junction left unmatched. Germline lookup yields CDR1 LNHDA and CDR2 SQIVND (reference sequence). The CDR3 contains 13 residues. The CDR3 loop reads CASSTDRPYGYTF. The CDR3 bases are TGTGCCAGTAGCACGGACAGGCCCTATGGCTACACCTTC.

At least ten counts were recorded for this clonotype. This rearrangement joins TRBV5-1 to TRBJ2-1; 7 nucleotides match TRBD2. The germline V gene encodes CDR1 SGHRS and CDR2 YFSETQ. V was clipped by 4 bases and J by 5 bases; unmatched bases: 15. This CDR3 region has 17 residues. The chain's CDR3 is CASSRREGFSLDNEQFF. The DNA for the CDR3 is TGCGCCAGCAGCAGGAGGGAGGGGTTCTCGCTGGACAATGAGCAGTTCTTC. The complete variable domain, with remaining parts taken from reference TRBV5-1 and TRBJ2-1, reads KAGVTQTPRYLIKTRGQQVTLSCSPISGHRSVSWYQQTPGQGLQFLFEYFSETQRNKGNFPGRFSGRQFSNSRSEMNVSTLELGDSALYLCASSRREGFSLDNEQFFGPGTRLTVL.

This clonotype occurred many times. The V call is TRBV4-2, the J call TRBJ2-5, with 7 bases lining up with TRBD1. Germline trimming cut 3 bases from V and 0 bases from J; bases unmatched to any gene: 13. The CDR3 loop spans 18 amino acids. Germline V gene sequence: CDR1 LGHNA, CDR2 YNFKEQ. The CDR3 region is CASSQGLHGTAYQETQYF. In DNA form, the CDR3 reads TGTGCCAGCAGCCAGGGCCTTCACGGGACAGCGTACCAAGAGACCCAGTACTTC.

This clonotype appeared many times. The rearrangement links TRBV7-3 to TRBJ2-1, with TRBD1 identical over 9 bases. The J segment lost 8 bases and the V segment lost 5 bases, leaving 7 bases of the junction unmatched. This CDR3 is built from 14 residues. Germline values: CDR1 SGHTA, CDR2 FQGTGA. This CDR3 is CASSQSRDRDEQFF. The CDR3 coding sequence is TGTGCCAGCAGCCAGTCCCGGGACAGGGATGAGCAGTTCTTC.

This clonotype was seen at least ten times. This chain uses TRBV7-2 with TRBJ1-2; D ambiguous. This CDR3 is 16 amino acids long. Germline V gene data show CDR1 as SGHTA and CDR2 as FQGNSA. Trimming left V 3 bases short and J 2 bases short, with 16 bases between. The CDR3 region is CASSFISQPLNYGYTF. In DNA form, the CDR3 reads TGTGCCAGCAGCTTCATCTCACAACCTCTAAACTATGGCTACACCTTC.

This chain links TRBV11-3 with TRBJ2-7, with 8 nucleotides matching TRBD1. Per germline, CDR1 SGHNT and CDR2 YENEEA. V was clipped by 2 bases and J by 4 bases; unmatched bases: 7. The CDR3 length is 15 residues. CDR3 protein: CASSLPRTGRYEQYF. The CDR3 DNA sequence: TGTGCCAGCAGCTTACCTCGGACAGGGAGATACGAGCAGTACTTC.